This T cell receptor beta chain was observed in a study of blood T cell repertoires in COVID-19 (dated by TCRdb to 2019 to 2021). Regarding the study in general: The collaborator samples originated in the United States, Italy and Spain and spanned the acute and convalescent phases of COVID-19. The material from the prospective study consisted of cDNA or gDNA derived from T cells, B-cell-depleted T cells, or PBMCs. Sample metadata almost always included a de-identified subject ID, COVID-19 status, age in years and sex. Samples came from the ongoing ImmuneRACE study (first 160 participants) plus 1,254 subjects from 6 global collaborators. A freely available public database, intended as a resource for researchers studying the immune response to SARS-CoV-2, is where the repertoires were released. Deeply sampled blood TCRbeta repertoires from subjects exposed to, actively infected with, or recovered from COVID-19 were included in the dataset. Where available, HLA class I and class II types were obtained from metadata supplied by the sample provider rather than from assay-based typing.

The immunoSEQ Assay, a bias-controlled multiplex PCR, was used to amplify TCRbeta CDR3 regions from genomic DNA. The published analysis was carried out like this. The number of nucleated cells in each sample was estimated from the amplification of reference gene primers within the assay. To quantify the absolute abundance of each unique TCRbeta CDR3 rearrangement, sequence reads were collapsed and filtered. For each sample, productive Simpson clonality was calculated as the square root of Simpson's diversity index over productive rearrangements. TCRdb retrieved this table from immuneACCESS and kept in-frame rearrangements only. Not all clones are present; in checked studies, unresolved V genes account for under half, and no reason is known for the remainder. V, J and clone size are taken as reported in that table, and D and trimming were inferred from the DNA itself. This sample has some 490,000 clones in its table, and approximately 85% of those were observed once. Roughly 3.2% of the sample goes to the ten largest clones.

Notes on this clone: Which antigen it targets is not known. There are no base qualities to consult, and no much larger clone falls within one base.

On the study overall, not on this receptor specifically: How much clinical and demographic metadata was included differed by source and by participant, and the metadata was provided uncurated.

CDR1 and CDR2 are read off the germline V gene as SGHTA and FQGNSA. V is clipped by 2 bases and J by 7 bases, and the sequence between their germline boundaries is 12 bases long. From the cysteine up to the phenylalanine, the CDR3 has a length of 14 residues. Just the 42-base CDR3 DNA is kept, in frame starting at base 1. Each collaborating institution followed its own protocols to collect whole blood in K2EDTA tubes. Collaborator samples were shipped for TCRbeta analysis as frozen whole blood, isolated PBMCs, or DNA extracted from either sample type. This sequence originates from a human donor in a cohort sampled during active COVID-19. The sequence joins TRBV7-2 to TRBJ2-1; no D gene call is confident. The sample consisted of peripheral blood. The CDR3 region: CASSLIHGLNEQFF. Read as DNA, the sequence is TGTGCCAGCAGCTTAATACATGGGCTGAATGAGCAGTTCTTC.